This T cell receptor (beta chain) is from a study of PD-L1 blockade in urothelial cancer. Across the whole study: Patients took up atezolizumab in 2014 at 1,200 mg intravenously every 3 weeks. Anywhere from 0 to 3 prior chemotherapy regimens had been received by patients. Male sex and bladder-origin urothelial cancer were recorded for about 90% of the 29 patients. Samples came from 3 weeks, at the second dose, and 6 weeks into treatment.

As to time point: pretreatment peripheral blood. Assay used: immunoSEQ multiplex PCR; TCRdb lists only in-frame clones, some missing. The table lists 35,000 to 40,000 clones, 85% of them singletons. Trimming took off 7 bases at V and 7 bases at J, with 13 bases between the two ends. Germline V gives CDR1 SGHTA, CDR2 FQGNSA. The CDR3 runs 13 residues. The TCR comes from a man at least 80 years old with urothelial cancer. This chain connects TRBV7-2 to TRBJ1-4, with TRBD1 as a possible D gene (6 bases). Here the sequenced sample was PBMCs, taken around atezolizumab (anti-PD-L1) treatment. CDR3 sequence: CASKQGGSEKLFF. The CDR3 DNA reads TGTGCCAGCAAACAGGGCGGGAGTGAAAAACTGTTTTTT.